The following is a T cell receptor beta chain sequence with its context. Its antigen is unknown. Profiling relied on immunoSEQ multiplex PCR, and the TCRdb table lists in-frame clones only, not all of them. The sample holds roughly 510,000 clones, roughly nine tenths seen once. The record originates from a study of Ad26.COV2.S vaccination and SARS-CoV-2 variants. Whole-study results and caveats: Spike-specific TCR breadth was greater in vaccine than placebo recipients.

The treatment here: some 19 received Ad26.COV2.S at low or high dose, single or two shots; roughly five received placebo; per-sample allocation not given. Samples analyzed were those drawn on day 63 after the first vaccine or placebo injection. The receptor comes from a person aged 18-65 years who received the Ad26.COV2.S COVID-19 vaccine or a placebo. Sequences were derived from peripheral blood, sampled in a trial of Ad26.COV2.S vaccine versus placebo.

CDR3 residues: CASSVEGGAGYGYTF. The CDR3 DNA is TGTGCCAGCAGCGTAGAGGGGGGCGCCGGGTATGGCTACACCTTC. The chain carries TRBV9 and TRBJ1-2; tentatively, D is TRBD1 (6 bases). V was clipped by 0 bases and J by 5 bases, with 14 bases between them. Germline CDR1 reads SGDLS; CDR2 reads YYNGEE. The CDR3 is made up of 15 amino acids. The full variable domain, with the rest looked up from reference TRBV9 and TRBJ1-2, is DSGVTQTPKHLITATGQRVTLRCSPRSGDLSVYWYQQSLDQGLQFLIQYYNGEERAKGNILERFSAQQFPDLHSELNLSSLELGDSALYFCASSVEGGAGYGYTFGSGTRLTVV.